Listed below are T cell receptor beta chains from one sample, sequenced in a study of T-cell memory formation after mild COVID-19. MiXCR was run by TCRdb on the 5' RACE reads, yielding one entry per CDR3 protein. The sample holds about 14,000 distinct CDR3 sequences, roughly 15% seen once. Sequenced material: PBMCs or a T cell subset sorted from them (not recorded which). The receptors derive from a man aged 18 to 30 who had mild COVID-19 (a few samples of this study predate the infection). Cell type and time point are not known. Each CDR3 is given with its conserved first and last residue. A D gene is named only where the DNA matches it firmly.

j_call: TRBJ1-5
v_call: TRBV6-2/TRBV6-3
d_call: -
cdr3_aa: CASSFDGPQHF

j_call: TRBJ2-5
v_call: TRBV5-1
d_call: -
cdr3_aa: CASSSLTLETQYF

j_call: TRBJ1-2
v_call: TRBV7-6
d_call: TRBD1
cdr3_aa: CASSPRTGGGSYGYTF

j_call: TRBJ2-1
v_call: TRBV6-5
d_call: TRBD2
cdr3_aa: CASSSGRGVFNEQFF

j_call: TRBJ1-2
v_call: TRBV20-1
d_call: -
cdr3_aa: CSARGQGYGYTF

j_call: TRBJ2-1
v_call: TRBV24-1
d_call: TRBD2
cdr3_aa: CAAGGAGEQFF

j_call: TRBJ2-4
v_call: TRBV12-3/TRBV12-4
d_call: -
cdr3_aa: CASSLLLASKNIQYF

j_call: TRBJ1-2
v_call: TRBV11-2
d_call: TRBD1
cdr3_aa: CASSGDRGLGYTF

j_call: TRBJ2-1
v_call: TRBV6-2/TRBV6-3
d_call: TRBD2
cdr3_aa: CASTPGPLAGENEQFF

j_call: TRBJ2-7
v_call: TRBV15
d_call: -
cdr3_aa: CATSRDRAVYHEQYF

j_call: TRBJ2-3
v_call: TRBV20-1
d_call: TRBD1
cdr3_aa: CSADPGQAPTDTQYF

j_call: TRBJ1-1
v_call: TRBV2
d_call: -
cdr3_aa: CASREDGGFTEAFF

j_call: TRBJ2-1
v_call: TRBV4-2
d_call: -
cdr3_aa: CASSLTRYNEQFF

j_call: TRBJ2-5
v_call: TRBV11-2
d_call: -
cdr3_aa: CASSLGAVGTQETQYF

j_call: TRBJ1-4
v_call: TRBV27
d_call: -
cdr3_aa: CASKSTGWAGESEKLFF

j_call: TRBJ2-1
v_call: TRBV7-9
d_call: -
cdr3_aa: CASSPLALNEQFF

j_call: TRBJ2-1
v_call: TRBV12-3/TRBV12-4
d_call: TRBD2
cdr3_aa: CASSSGLHYNEQFF

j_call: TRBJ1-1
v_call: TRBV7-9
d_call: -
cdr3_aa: CATSRGTEAFF

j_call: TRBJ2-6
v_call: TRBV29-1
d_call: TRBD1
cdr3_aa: CSAGTGGVGANVLTF

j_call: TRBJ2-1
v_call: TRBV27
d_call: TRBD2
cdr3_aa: CASSLLSGGAIFFAEQFF

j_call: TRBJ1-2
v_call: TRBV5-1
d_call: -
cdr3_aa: CASSQLGFYGYTF

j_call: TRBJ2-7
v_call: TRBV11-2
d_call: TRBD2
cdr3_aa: CASSTGGNPLLEQYF

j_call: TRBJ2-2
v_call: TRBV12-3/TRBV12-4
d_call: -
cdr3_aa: CASNNLPSGELFF

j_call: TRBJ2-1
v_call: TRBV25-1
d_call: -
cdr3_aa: CASSEAASGYNEQFF

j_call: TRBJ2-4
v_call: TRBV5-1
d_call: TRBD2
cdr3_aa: CASSLEWRGAKNIQYF

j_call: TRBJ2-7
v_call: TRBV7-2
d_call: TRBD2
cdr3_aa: CASSRRTSGYEQYF

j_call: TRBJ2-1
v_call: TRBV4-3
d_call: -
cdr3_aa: CASSQAPAGVDEQFF

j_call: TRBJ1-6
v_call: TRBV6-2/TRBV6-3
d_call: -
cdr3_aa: CASRGRSSSYNSPLHF

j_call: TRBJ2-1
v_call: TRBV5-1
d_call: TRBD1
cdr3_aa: CASSLEGAPDEQFF

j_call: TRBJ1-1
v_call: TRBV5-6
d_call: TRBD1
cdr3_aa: CASSLGHRGGNTEAFF

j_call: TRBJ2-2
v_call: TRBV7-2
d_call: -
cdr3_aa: CASSRDGGELFF

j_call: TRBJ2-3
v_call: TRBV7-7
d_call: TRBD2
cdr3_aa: CASSYAAGGTDTQYF